The TCR beta chain described here comes from a study of cytomegalovirus exposure and HLA in healthy donors. In germline, CDR1 is LGHNA, CDR2 YNFKEQ. J gave up 5 bases and V 5 bases, and 10 bases lay outside the gene matches. There are 15 residues in the CDR3. Study results and caveats: For most subjects, TCR beta sequences were reported to predict HLA-A and HLA-B alleles with accuracy. Researchers reported in a later analysis that a missense DCLRE1C variant was tied to TCR beta V- and J-gene trimming.

PCR was performed using 60 Vbeta and 13 Jbeta primers. Method: immunoSEQ multiplex PCR; TCRdb's copy keeps in-frame clones and lacks some. The sample has about 240,000 clones, about 80% seen once. In regard to this clone: Its antigen is currently unknown.

The rearrangement joins TRBV4-2 to TRBJ2-5, with TRBD1 matching 8 bases. The clonotype originates from a woman in her sixties or seventies in good health and CMV-seropositive. The sequencing input was PBMCs. This CDR3 reads CASSNGQGRVETQYF. The CDR3 DNA is TGTGCCAGCAGCAACGGACAGGGAAGGGTCGAGACCCAGTACTTC.